This T cell receptor beta chain originates from a study of STAT5B mutations in CD4+ large granular lymphocyte leukemia. Sequencing used immunoSEQ multiplex PCR; TCRdb keeps in-frame clones, though not all of them. The sample lists about 45,000 clones, 65% to 90% occurring once. As for this clone: Its specificity is not known.

Study-wide results and caveats: Less than 30% of private leukemic clonotypes occurred rarely in other patients' non-leukemic repertoires. The CD4+ versus CD8+ T-LGLL clonality difference may reflect limited sample size. 8/27 top patient clones versus 2/35 control clones were TRBV06-family.

The CDR3 consists of 14 residues. Trimming took 7 bases from V and 8 from J, leaving 17 bases between them. Germline lookup yields CDR1 MNHEY and CDR2 SMNVEV (reference sequence). Input material: CD4+ T cells from blood buffy coats. The sequence came from a human donor in good health. V gene TRBV27 combines with J gene TRBJ2-2; D possibly corresponds to TRBD2 (6 bases). This CDR3 is CASKTPLASGELFF. In DNA form, the CDR3 reads TGTGCCAGCAAAACCCCACTAGCTTCGGGGGAGCTGTTTTTT.